These T cell receptor beta chains were read from a single sample in a study of shared clonotypes between healthy human individuals. The method was immunoSEQ multiplex PCR; TCRdb's version includes in-frame clones alone and lacks a portion of them. Here the sample spans over a million clones, around 98.5% being singletons. Input material: naive CD4+ T cells sorted from blood. These TCRs come from a man aged 25 to 45 in good health. Each CDR3 is given with its conserved first and last residue. The order of the fields is clone size, V gene, J gene, D gene, CDR3 DNA, CDR3 protein. A D gene is named only where the DNA matches it firmly. Clone size, where shown, is once, few, many, or a class for clones that have expanded.

clone_size: once; v_call: TRBV28; j_call: TRBJ1-4; d_call: TRBD1; cdr3_nt: TGTGCCAGCAGTTCCCCTTCCCGACAGGGCGAAAAACTGTTTTTT; cdr3_aa: CASSSPSRQGEKLFF
clone_size: once; v_call: TRBV9; j_call: TRBJ1-4; d_call: NA; cdr3_nt: TGTGCCAGCAGCGTAGGTTCAGGGACTAATGAAAAACTGTTTTTT; cdr3_aa: CASSVGSGTNEKLFF
clone_size: NA; v_call: TRBV4-2; j_call: TRBJ2-1; d_call: TRBD2; cdr3_nt: TGTGCCAGCAGCCAAGATTTAGCGGGAGGGGGATCCACCTACAATGAGCAGTTCTTC; cdr3_aa: CASSQDLAGGGSTYNEQFF
clone_size: NA; v_call: TRBV5-1; j_call: TRBJ2-1; d_call: NA; cdr3_nt: TGCGCCAGCAGCTTGGAGCGCGTCCCCTACAATGAGCAGTTCTTC; cdr3_aa: CASSLERVPYNEQFF
clone_size: NA; v_call: TRBV5-4; j_call: TRBJ1-2; d_call: NA; cdr3_nt: TGTGCCAGCAGGGGGTATGGAGGCTACACCTTC; cdr3_aa: CASRGYGGYTF
clone_size: NA; v_call: TRBV11-2; j_call: TRBJ2-5; d_call: NA; cdr3_nt: TGTGCCAGCAGCTTGGGGTATCAACTAGAGACCCAGTACTTC; cdr3_aa: CASSLGYQLETQYF
clone_size: NA; v_call: TRBV5-1; j_call: TRBJ1-4; d_call: TRBD1; cdr3_nt: TGCGCCAGCAGCCCCGGACAGGTACCTAGTAATGAAAAACTGTTTTTT; cdr3_aa: CASSPGQVPSNEKLFF
clone_size: NA; v_call: TRBV28; j_call: TRBJ2-7; d_call: NA; cdr3_nt: TGTGCCAGCAGTTTAGGCTTCCCGTCCTACGAGCAGTACTTC; cdr3_aa: CASSLGFPSYEQYF
clone_size: NA; v_call: TRBV7-2; j_call: TRBJ1-5; d_call: NA; cdr3_nt: TGTGCCAGCAGCTTACTGGGGGCGCTGGCAAGTTCCCAGCATTTT; cdr3_aa: CASSLLGALASSQHF
clone_size: NA; v_call: TRBV6-5; j_call: TRBJ2-2; d_call: NA; cdr3_nt: TGTGCCCTCCGGACTGGGGACACCGGGGAGCTGTTTTTT; cdr3_aa: CALRTGDTGELFF
clone_size: once; v_call: TRBV20-1; j_call: TRBJ2-3; d_call: NA; cdr3_nt: TGCAGTGATTTTAGGGCAGATACGCAGTATTTT; cdr3_aa: CSDFRADTQYF
clone_size: NA; v_call: TRBV5-4; j_call: TRBJ2-1; d_call: NA; cdr3_nt: TGTGCCAGCAGCCCAGTGCGTACCAATGAGCAGTTCTTC; cdr3_aa: CASSPVRTNEQFF
clone_size: NA; v_call: TRBV5-1; j_call: TRBJ2-2; d_call: NA; cdr3_nt: TGCGCCAGCAGCCGCCGGGACTGGACAGTATCCGGGGAGCTGTTTTTT; cdr3_aa: CASSRRDWTVSGELFF
clone_size: NA; v_call: TRBV5-4; j_call: TRBJ2-3; d_call: NA; cdr3_nt: TGTGCCAGCAGCAGGGTGGGCCCGGACACAGATACGCAGTATTTT; cdr3_aa: CASSRVGPDTDTQYF
clone_size: NA; v_call: TRBV5-4; j_call: TRBJ2-3; d_call: NA; cdr3_nt: TGTGCCAGCAGCAGGGGAACTCTTTACACAGATACGCAGTATTTT; cdr3_aa: CASSRGTLYTDTQYF
clone_size: NA; v_call: TRBV15; j_call: TRBJ2-5; d_call: NA; cdr3_nt: TGTGCCACCAGCGCCTACCGTGATAGAGAGACCCAGTACTTC; cdr3_aa: CATSAYRDRETQYF
clone_size: NA; v_call: TRBV5-1; j_call: TRBJ1-3; d_call: NA; cdr3_nt: TGCGCCAGCAGCCCCCTCGGGTCTGGAAACACCATATATTTT; cdr3_aa: CASSPLGSGNTIYF
clone_size: NA; v_call: TRBV15; j_call: TRBJ1-3; d_call: TRBD1; cdr3_nt: TGTGCCACCAGCAGGGGGGGACAGGGAAACACCATATATTTT; cdr3_aa: CATSRGGQGNTIYF
clone_size: NA; v_call: TRBV11-3; j_call: TRBJ2-3; d_call: NA; cdr3_nt: TGTGCCAGCAGCTTAGAGAGCACAGATACGCAGTATTTT; cdr3_aa: CASSLESTDTQYF
clone_size: NA; v_call: TRBV27; j_call: TRBJ2-7; d_call: NA; cdr3_nt: TGTGCCAGCAAACCGCCAGGGTCCTCCTACGAGCAGTACTTC; cdr3_aa: CASKPPGSSYEQYF
clone_size: once; v_call: TRBV11-2; j_call: TRBJ2-7; d_call: TRBD1; cdr3_nt: TGTGCCAGCAGCTTTCCCGGGACAGTCTACGAGCAGTACTTC; cdr3_aa: CASSFPGTVYEQYF
clone_size: NA; v_call: TRBV19; j_call: TRBJ2-7; d_call: NA; cdr3_nt: TGTGCCAGTAGTATAGAGCCGGGGAACTACGAGCAGTACTTC; cdr3_aa: CASSIEPGNYEQYF
clone_size: NA; v_call: TRBV6-5; j_call: TRBJ2-7; d_call: NA; cdr3_nt: TGTGCCAGCAGTTCTTTGAGTGGTTCCAACGAGCAGTACTTC; cdr3_aa: CASSSLSGSNEQYF
clone_size: NA; v_call: TRBV7-2; j_call: TRBJ2-1; d_call: NA; cdr3_nt: TGTGCCAGCGGGTGGGACTCCTACAATGAGCAGTTCTTC; cdr3_aa: CASGWDSYNEQFF
clone_size: NA; v_call: TRBV5-1; j_call: TRBJ2-3; d_call: NA; cdr3_nt: TGCGCCAGCAGCTTGGCCCGGGGCATTAGCACAGATACGCAGTATTTT; cdr3_aa: CASSLARGISTDTQYF
clone_size: NA; v_call: TRBV15; j_call: TRBJ2-7; d_call: TRBD2; cdr3_nt: TGTGCCACCAGTCCGAGGAGAGGACTAGCGGAATTCTACGAGCAGTACTTC; cdr3_aa: CATSPRRGLAEFYEQYF
clone_size: NA; v_call: TRBV18; j_call: TRBJ2-3; d_call: NA; cdr3_nt: TGTGCCAGCTCACCGGAAGATACGCAGTATTTT; cdr3_aa: CASSPEDTQYF
clone_size: NA; v_call: TRBV6-5; j_call: TRBJ2-7; d_call: NA; cdr3_nt: TGTGCCAGCAGTGCGGACGGCGGAATTGTCTACGAGCAGTACTTC; cdr3_aa: CASSADGGIVYEQYF
clone_size: once; v_call: TRBV5-1; j_call: TRBJ1-5; d_call: NA; cdr3_nt: TGCGCCAGCAGCAAACAGGGTGGGAGCAATCAGCCCCAGCATTTT; cdr3_aa: CASSKQGGSNQPQHF
clone_size: NA; v_call: TRBV6-5; j_call: TRBJ2-1; d_call: NA; cdr3_nt: TGTGCCAGCAGTTACGCGGGAACCGATGAGCAGTTCTTC; cdr3_aa: CASSYAGTDEQFF
clone_size: NA; v_call: TRBV28; j_call: TRBJ2-1; d_call: NA; cdr3_nt: TGTGCCAGCACACTCCGGGACACAGACAATGAGCAGTTCTTC; cdr3_aa: CASTLRDTDNEQFF
clone_size: once; v_call: TRBV4-3; j_call: TRBJ2-7; d_call: NA; cdr3_nt: TGCGCCAGCAGCCAAGGACCGCTCTACGAGCAGTACTTC; cdr3_aa: CASSQGPLYEQYF
clone_size: NA; v_call: TRBV6-5; j_call: TRBJ1-4; d_call: NA; cdr3_nt: TGTGCCAGCGGTTTCAAAGAAAAACTGTTTTTT; cdr3_aa: CASGFKEKLFF
clone_size: NA; v_call: TRBV6-5; j_call: TRBJ2-2; d_call: NA; cdr3_nt: TGTGCCAGCAGTACCCTTAGGCTAAACACCGGGGAGCTGTTTTTT; cdr3_aa: CASSTLRLNTGELFF
clone_size: NA; v_call: TRBV6-5; j_call: TRBJ2-3; d_call: NA; cdr3_nt: TGTGCCAGCAGTTTCAGGGGCCAGCTTAAGGATACGCAGTATTTT; cdr3_aa: CASSFRGQLKDTQYF
clone_size: once; v_call: TRBV5-4; j_call: TRBJ2-3; d_call: NA; cdr3_nt: TGTGCCAGCAGCGCCCCGACAGTGCCAGGCACAGATACGCAGTATTTT; cdr3_aa: CASSAPTVPGTDTQYF
clone_size: NA; v_call: TRBV6-4; j_call: TRBJ2-2; d_call: TRBD2; cdr3_nt: TGTGCCAGCAGCCTCCTAGCGGGAGTCGCCGGGGAGCTGTTTTTT; cdr3_aa: CASSLLAGVAGELFF
clone_size: NA; v_call: TRBV5-5; j_call: TRBJ2-5; d_call: NA; cdr3_nt: TGTGCCAGCAGCTTGGCCCTTAGGGGCGAGACCCAGTACTTC; cdr3_aa: CASSLALRGETQYF
clone_size: once; v_call: TRBV28; j_call: TRBJ1-4; d_call: NA; cdr3_nt: TGTGCCAGCAGTTTATTGTGGCAGCCGGATGAAGGACTGTTTTTT; cdr3_aa: CASSLLWQPDEGLFF
clone_size: once; v_call: TRBV5-5; j_call: TRBJ1-5; d_call: NA; cdr3_nt: TGTGCCAGCAGCCCCGGTTCGAATCAGCCCCAGCATTTT; cdr3_aa: CASSPGSNQPQHF
clone_size: NA; v_call: TRBV6-5; j_call: TRBJ2-3; d_call: NA; cdr3_nt: TGTGCCAGCAGTCTTGATGGATCTGGAGATACGCAGTATTTT; cdr3_aa: CASSLDGSGDTQYF
clone_size: NA; v_call: TRBV27; j_call: TRBJ2-3; d_call: NA; cdr3_nt: TGTGCCAGCAGTGCCTTGGGACAGACTAGTACAGATACGCAGTATTTT; cdr3_aa: CASSALGQTSTDTQYF
clone_size: NA; v_call: TRBV18; j_call: TRBJ2-5; d_call: TRBD1; cdr3_nt: TGTGCCAGCTCTGGGACAGACCAAGAGACCCAGTACTTC; cdr3_aa: CASSGTDQETQYF
clone_size: NA; v_call: TRBV28; j_call: TRBJ1-5; d_call: TRBD1; cdr3_nt: TGTGCCAGCAGTTTATGGACCGGGACAGGGTCCAATCAGCCCCAGCATTTT; cdr3_aa: CASSLWTGTGSNQPQHF
clone_size: NA; v_call: TRBV6-1; j_call: TRBJ2-3; d_call: TRBD2; cdr3_nt: TGTGCCAGCATAAGGGGACTACCTGGCGCAGATACGCAGTATTTT; cdr3_aa: CASIRGLPGADTQYF
clone_size: NA; v_call: TRBV10-3; j_call: TRBJ2-7; d_call: NA; cdr3_nt: TGTGCCATCAGTGGGAGGGCAAACTCCTACGAGCAGTACTTC; cdr3_aa: CAISGRANSYEQYF
clone_size: NA; v_call: TRBV28; j_call: TRBJ2-7; d_call: NA; cdr3_nt: TGTGCCAGCAGTTTGGGGACAACCACTAACGAGCAGTACTTC; cdr3_aa: CASSLGTTTNEQYF
clone_size: NA; v_call: TRBV5-1; j_call: TRBJ2-5; d_call: TRBD2; cdr3_nt: TGCGCCAGCAGCCCAACCGCTCTAGCGGGACAAGAGACCCAGTACTTC; cdr3_aa: CASSPTALAGQETQYF
clone_size: NA; v_call: TRBV4-3; j_call: TRBJ2-1; d_call: TRBD2; cdr3_nt: TGCGCCAGCAGGAGAACGGCTAGCGGGAGTTATGAGCAGTTCTTC; cdr3_aa: CASRRTASGSYEQFF
clone_size: NA; v_call: TRBV18; j_call: TRBJ2-1; d_call: NA; cdr3_nt: TGTGCCAGCTCTTTCACGGACAGTTACAATGAGCAGTTCTTC; cdr3_aa: CASSFTDSYNEQFF
clone_size: NA; v_call: TRBV10-3; j_call: TRBJ2-3; d_call: TRBD2; cdr3_nt: TGTGCCATCAGTGAGCTCGCGGTAAAGCGGGAGGCGTATGATACGCAGTATTTT; cdr3_aa: CAISELAVKREAYDTQYF
clone_size: NA; v_call: TRBV9; j_call: TRBJ2-1; d_call: TRBD2; cdr3_nt: TGTGCCAGCAGCGTAGAAGCGGGATCACACAATGAGCAGTTCTTC; cdr3_aa: CASSVEAGSHNEQFF
clone_size: NA; v_call: TRBV21-1; j_call: TRBJ2-7; d_call: NA; cdr3_nt: TGTGCCAGCAGCGGACACGGGACAGGGGGCGTGATTGACTACGAGCAGTACTTC; cdr3_aa: CASSGHGTGGVIDYEQYF
clone_size: NA; v_call: TRBV9; j_call: TRBJ2-7; d_call: TRBD2; cdr3_nt: TGTGCCAGCAGCGCAGGGACTAGAACCTACGAGCAGTACTTC; cdr3_aa: CASSAGTRTYEQYF
clone_size: NA; v_call: TRBV6-5; j_call: TRBJ2-1; d_call: TRBD1; cdr3_nt: TGTGCCAGCAAGGGGGCGTATGAGCAGTTCTTC; cdr3_aa: CASKGAYEQFF